This TCR beta chain was profiled in a study of persistence of HIV-infected CD4 T cells. Study in general: Donors were ART-treated; their CMV- and Gag-responding CD4+ T cells were isolated. Blood samples, up to 180 mL, came from multiple time points, except two leukapheresis donors sampled once.

This was the immunoSEQ version 4 assay in survey mode. Sequencing used immunoSEQ multiplex PCR; TCRdb keeps in-frame clones, though not all of them. This table has about 64,000 clones, less than 85% appearing once. The stimulus was an HIV-1 Gag 15-mer peptide pool, around 1.1 ug/peptide/mL. CD40L/CD69 double-negative CD45RO-high memory CD4+ T cells were collected. Donors were HIV-1-infected adults who began suppressive ART during chronic infection. CD4+ T cell counts exceeded 400 cells/uL; CMV serology was positive. This CDR3 is 13 amino acids long. Trimming left V 5 bases short and J 7 bases short, with 12 bases between. Germline V gives CDR1 SGHTA, CDR2 FQGNSA. As for this clone: Its antigen is not identified.

The origin of this receptor is an adult man with HIV who was CMV-seropositive. The input for sequencing was CD4+ T cells sorted from PBMCs after roughly 18-hour stimulation, taken from a patient who received antiretroviral therapy. The chain employs TRBV7-2 and TRBJ1-5; no clear D gene. The CDR3 nucleotides read TGTGCCAGCAGCCCTACGACCCGGCAGCCCCAGCATTTT. This codes for CASSPTTRQPQHF.